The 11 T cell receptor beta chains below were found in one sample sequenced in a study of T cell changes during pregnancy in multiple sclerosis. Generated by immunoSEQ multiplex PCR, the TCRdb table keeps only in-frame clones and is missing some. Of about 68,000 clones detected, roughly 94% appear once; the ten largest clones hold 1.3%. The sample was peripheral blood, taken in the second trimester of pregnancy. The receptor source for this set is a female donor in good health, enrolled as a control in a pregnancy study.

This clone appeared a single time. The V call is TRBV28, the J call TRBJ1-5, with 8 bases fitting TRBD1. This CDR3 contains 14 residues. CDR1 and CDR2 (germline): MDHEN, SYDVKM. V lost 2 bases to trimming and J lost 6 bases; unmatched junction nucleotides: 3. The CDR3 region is CASSLAGGRQPQHF. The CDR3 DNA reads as TGTGCCAGCAGTTTAGCAGGGGGCCGTCAGCCCCAGCATTTT.

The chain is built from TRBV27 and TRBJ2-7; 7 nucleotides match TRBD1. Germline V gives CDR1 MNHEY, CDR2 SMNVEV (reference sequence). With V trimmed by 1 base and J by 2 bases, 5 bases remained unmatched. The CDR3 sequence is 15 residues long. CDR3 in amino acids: CASSLWAGGTYEQYF. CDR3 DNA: TGTGCCAGCAGTTTATGGGCAGGGGGAACCTACGAGCAGTACTTC.

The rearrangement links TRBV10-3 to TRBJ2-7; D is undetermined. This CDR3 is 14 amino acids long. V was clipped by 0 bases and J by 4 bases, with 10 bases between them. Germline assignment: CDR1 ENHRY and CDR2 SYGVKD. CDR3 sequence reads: CAISESSRTYEQYF. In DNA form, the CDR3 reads TGTGCCATCAGTGAGTCTAGCAGAACTTACGAGCAGTACTTC.

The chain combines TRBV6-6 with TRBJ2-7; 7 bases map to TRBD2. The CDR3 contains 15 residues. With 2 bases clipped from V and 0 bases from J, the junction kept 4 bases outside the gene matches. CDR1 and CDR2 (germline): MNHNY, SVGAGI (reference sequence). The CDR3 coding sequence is TGTGCCAGCAGTTACCCAACGGGAGGCTCCTACGAGCAGTACTTC. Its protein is CASSYPTGGSYEQYF.

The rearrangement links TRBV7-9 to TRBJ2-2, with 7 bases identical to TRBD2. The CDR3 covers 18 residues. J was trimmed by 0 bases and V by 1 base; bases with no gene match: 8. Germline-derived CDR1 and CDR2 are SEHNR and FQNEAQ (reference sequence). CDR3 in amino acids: CASSLGVGGPSNTGELFF. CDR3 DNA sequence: TGTGCCAGCAGCTTAGGGGTGGGAGGGCCTTCGAACACCGGGGAGCTGTTTTTT.

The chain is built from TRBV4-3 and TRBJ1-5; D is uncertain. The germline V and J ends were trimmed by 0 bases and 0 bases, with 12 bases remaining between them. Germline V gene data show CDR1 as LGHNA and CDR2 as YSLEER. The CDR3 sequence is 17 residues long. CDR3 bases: TGCGCCAGCAGCCAAGACAGAACAGAGTATAGCAATCAGCCCCAGCATTTT. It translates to CASSQDRTEYSNQPQHF.

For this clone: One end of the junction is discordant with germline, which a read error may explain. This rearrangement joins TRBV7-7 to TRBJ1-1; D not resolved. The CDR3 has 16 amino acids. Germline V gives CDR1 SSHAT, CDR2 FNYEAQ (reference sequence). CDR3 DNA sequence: TGTGCTAGCAGCCCCTCCGGTCGTTCCATGAACACTGAAGCTTTCTTT. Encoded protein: CASSPSGRSMNTEAFF.

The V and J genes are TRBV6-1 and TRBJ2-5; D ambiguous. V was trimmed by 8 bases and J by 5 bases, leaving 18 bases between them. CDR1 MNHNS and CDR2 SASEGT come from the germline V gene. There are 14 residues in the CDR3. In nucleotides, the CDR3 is TGTGCCAGCGAAAACAGAAACGGTGGGGAGACCCAGTACTTC. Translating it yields CASENRNGGETQYF.

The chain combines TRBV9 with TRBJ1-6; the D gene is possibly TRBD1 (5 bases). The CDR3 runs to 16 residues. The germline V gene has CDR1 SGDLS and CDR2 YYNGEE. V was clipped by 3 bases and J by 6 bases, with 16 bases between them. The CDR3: CASSARRGSANSPLHF. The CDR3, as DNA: TGTGCCAGCAGCGCTCGCCGGGGGTCGGCTAATTCACCCCTCCACTTT.

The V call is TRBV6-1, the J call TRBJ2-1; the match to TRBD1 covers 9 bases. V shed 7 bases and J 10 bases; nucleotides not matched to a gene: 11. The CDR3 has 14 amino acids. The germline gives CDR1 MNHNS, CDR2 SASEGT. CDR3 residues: CASNRGQGAGEQFF. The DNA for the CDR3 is TGTGCCAGCAACAGGGGGCAGGGGGCCGGAGAGCAGTTCTTC.

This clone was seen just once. The CDR3 DNA reads TGTGCCAGCAGCTTTGACAGGGACAGAGGCTACACCTTC. It is translated as CASSFDRDRGYTF. The chain employs TRBV5-8 and TRBJ1-2; 7 positions agree with TRBD1. The trim removed 2 bases at V and 8 bases at J, leaving 6 bases unmatched. The CDR3 is 13 residues long. Germline lookup yields CDR1 SGHTS and CDR2 YDEGEE.